Presented here are 16 T cell receptor beta chains from one specimen sequenced in a study of T-cell reconstitution after alpha-beta-depleted transplantation in children. A library of TCRbeta sequences, prepared with unique molecular identifiers, was generated. MiXCR, applied by TCRdb to the PCR reads, yields one record per CDR3 protein. The sample comprises 70,000 to 95,000 distinct CDR3 sequences, 12% of which are singletons, and about 14% rests with the top ten. The sample consisted of PBMCs from the stem cell graft donor, taken from the stem cell graft. All receptors come from a human donor who donated a stem cell graft to a child with inherited bone marrow failure.

This clonotype was recorded many times. The chain couples TRBV4-2 to TRBJ1-1; TRBD1 matches at 7 bases. Per the germline V gene, CDR1 is LGHNA and CDR2 is YNFKEQ. The J segment lost 10 bases and the V segment lost 7 bases, leaving 6 bases of the junction unmatched. CDR3 length equals 11 residues. CDR3 sequence: CASNRDSRAFF. CDR3 sequence (DNA): TGTGCCAGCAACAGGGACAGTCGAGCTTTCTTT.

Many counts were recorded for this clonotype. CDR3 region: CASSFERETQYF. The CDR3 coding sequence is TGCGCCAGCAGCTTTGAGCGAGAGACCCAGTACTTC. This sequence joins TRBV5-1 and TRBJ2-5; D unclear. The germline V and J ends were trimmed by 2 bases and 4 bases, with 6 bases remaining between them. Per germline, CDR1 SGHRS and CDR2 YFSETQ. The CDR3 is 12 residues long.

This clonotype was found many times. The chain couples TRBV29-1 to TRBJ2-1; 9 bases are shared with TRBD1. The germline CDR1 and CDR2 sequences are SQVTM and ANQGSEA. The CDR3 loop spans 13 amino acids. CDR3 sequence reads: CIVGTGIGNEQFF. In nucleotides, the CDR3 is TGCATCGTGGGGACAGGGATCGGGAATGAGCAGTTCTTC.

This clonotype was found many times. The chain uses TRBV9 and TRBJ2-1; D perhaps matches TRBD1 (5 bases). This CDR3 is 17 amino acids long. The germline CDR1 and CDR2 sequences are SGDLS and YYNGEE. V lost 5 bases to trimming and J lost 7 bases, with 25 bases between them. The CDR3 DNA sequence: TGTGCCAGCAGTCACCCAGGGTGGGGTGAGTGGAGTAATGAGCAGTTCTTC. Protein: CASSHPGWGEWSNEQFF.

This clonotype was detected many times. This chain uses TRBV5-1 with TRBJ1-6; no clear D gene. CDR1 is SGHRS, CDR2 YFSETQ, per germline. The CDR3 spans 14 residues. Trimming left V 2 bases short and J 10 bases short, with 13 bases between. CDR3 DNA: TGCGCCAGCAGCTTTAACCCGGAGGACTCACCCCTCCACTTT. This encodes CASSFNPEDSPLHF.

This clonotype was observed many times. The chain links TRBV5-1 to TRBJ1-2; 9 bases match TRBD1. Germline values: CDR1 SGHRS, CDR2 YFSETQ. J was trimmed by 6 bases and V by 2 bases; bases with no gene match: 2. The CDR3 contains 13 residues. DNA for the CDR3: TGCGCCAGCAGCTTCGGGACAGGGAATGGCTACACCTTC. Amino acid sequence: CASSFGTGNGYTF. Variable domain in full (rest from reference TRBV5-1 and TRBJ1-2): KAGVTQTPRYLIKTRGQQVTLSCSPISGHRSVSWYQQTPGQGLQFLFEYFSETQRNKGNFPGRFSGRQFSNSRSEMNVSTLELGDSALYLCASSFGTGNGYTFGSGTRLTVV.

This clonotype appeared many times. V usage is TRBV29-1 and J usage is TRBJ1-1; D may be TRBD1 (6 bases). Per the germline V gene, CDR1 is SQVTM and CDR2 is ANQGSEA. The CDR3 length is 13 residues. V was pared by 2 bases and J by 1 base, with 8 bases between. The CDR3 loop reads CSVESQGNTEAFF. The CDR3 region has the DNA TGCAGCGTTGAATCACAGGGGAACACTGAAGCTTTCTTT.

This clonotype came up many times. The rearrangement links TRBV6-2 or TRBV6-3 to TRBJ2-2; 7 bases agree with TRBD2. The CDR3 consists of 12 residues. The V gene end was trimmed by 11 bases and the J gene end by 4 bases; junction bases not matched to a gene: 4. Germline-derived CDR1 and CDR2 are MNHEY and SVGEGT. Here the CDR3 DNA reads TGTGCCGGAGGGAGGGGCACCGGGGAGCTGTTTTTT. This gives the protein CAGGRGTGELFF.

This clonotype was seen at least ten times. The rearrangement uses TRBV20-1 and TRBJ2-3; D possibly uses TRBD1 or TRBD2 (7 bases each). The V end lost 6 bases, the J end lost 2 bases, and 15 bases lay between the germline ends. There are 14 residues in the CDR3. From germline, CDR1 is DFQATT and CDR2 SNEGSKA (reference sequence). CDR3 coding DNA: TGCAGTGCGATTCAGGGGGGGATCACAGATACGCAGTATTTT. Protein: CSAIQGGITDTQYF.

There are many counts of this clonotype. The rearrangement links TRBV15 to TRBJ2-3; 11 positions agree with TRBD1. This CDR3 is 16 amino acids long. Per the germline V gene, CDR1 is LNHNV and CDR2 is YYDKDF (reference sequence). The junction had 5 bases not matched to a gene; V was cut back by 2 bases and J by 4 bases. This CDR3 reads CATSRRRTGGPDTQYF. The CDR3 nucleotides are TGTGCCACCAGCAGAAGGAGGACAGGGGGCCCAGATACGCAGTATTTT. Using reference TRBV15 and TRBJ2-3 for the parts outside the CDR3, the full variable domain is DAMVIQNPRYQVTQFGKPVTLSCSQTLNHNVMYWYQQKSSQAPKLLFHYYDKDFNNEADTPDNFQSRRPNTSFCFLDIRSPGLGDTAMYLCATSRRRTGGPDTQYFGPGTRLTVL.

This clonotype was counted ten times or more. The chain joins TRBV5-1 to TRBJ1-2, with D tentatively TRBD1 (6 bases). The germline CDR1 and CDR2 sequences are SGHRS and YFSETQ. Trimming removed 0 bases at V and 2 bases at J, with 8 bases between. This CDR3 is built from 14 residues. In nucleotides, the CDR3 is TGCGCCAGCAGCTTGGATACAGGGAACTATGGCTACACCTTC. Protein: CASSLDTGNYGYTF.

The V call is TRBV9, the J call TRBJ1-2; tentative D call: TRBD1 (6 bases). CDR3 length equals 16 residues. V was shortened by 0 bases and J by 8 bases, with 20 bases between the two germline ends. Germline V gene data show CDR1 as SGDLS and CDR2 as YYNGEE. For the CDR3, the DNA is TGTGCCAGCAGCGTAGTCAGTGCCGGGGGGCCTGAGGGCTACACCTTC. This translates into CASSVVSAGGPEGYTF.

This clonotype was recorded at least ten times. The V and J genes are TRBV5-1 and TRBJ1-1; D might be TRBD1 (5 bases). The CDR3 covers 14 residues. Germline CDR1 and CDR2: SGHRS and YFSETQ. V shed 1 base and J shed 6 bases, with 13 bases lying between them. CDR3 sequence reads: CASSLRGGSPEAFF. The CDR3 coding sequence is TGCGCCAGCAGCTTGCGGGGGGGGTCCCCTGAAGCTTTCTTT.

The chain uses TRBV20-1 and TRBJ2-7; 10 bases match TRBD1. Germline V gives CDR1 DFQATT, CDR2 SNEGSKA (reference sequence). The CDR3 covers 14 residues. V was pared by 0 bases and J by 6 bases, with 5 bases of the junction left unmatched. CDR3 sequence reads: CSARDPTGGTEQYF. CDR3 nucleotide sequence: TGCAGTGCTAGAGACCCGACAGGGGGCACCGAGCAGTACTTC.

This clonotype has a count of ten or more. The V gene is TRBV20-1, the J gene TRBJ2-1; TRBD2 aligns across 13 bases. The CDR3 has 15 amino acids. From germline, CDR1 is DFQATT and CDR2 SNEGSKA (reference sequence). V trimming: 3 bases; J trimming: 7 bases; junction bases outside the gene matches: 6. The CDR3 nucleotides read TGCAGTGCTAGTGCACTAGCGGGAGGGCCGAATGAGCAGTTCTTC. Its protein is CSASALAGGPNEQFF.

This clonotype was seen repeatedly, ten times or more. The genes are TRBV20-1 and TRBJ2-4; D gene unclear. Germline loops: CDR1 DFQATT, CDR2 SNEGSKA (reference sequence). V gave up 0 bases and J gave up 0 bases, with 15 bases separating them. This CDR3 spans 17 amino acids. The CDR3: CSARDLPYFLAKNIQYF. The CDR3 nucleotides read TGCAGTGCTAGAGATCTTCCCTATTTTTTAGCCAAAAACATTCAGTACTTC.